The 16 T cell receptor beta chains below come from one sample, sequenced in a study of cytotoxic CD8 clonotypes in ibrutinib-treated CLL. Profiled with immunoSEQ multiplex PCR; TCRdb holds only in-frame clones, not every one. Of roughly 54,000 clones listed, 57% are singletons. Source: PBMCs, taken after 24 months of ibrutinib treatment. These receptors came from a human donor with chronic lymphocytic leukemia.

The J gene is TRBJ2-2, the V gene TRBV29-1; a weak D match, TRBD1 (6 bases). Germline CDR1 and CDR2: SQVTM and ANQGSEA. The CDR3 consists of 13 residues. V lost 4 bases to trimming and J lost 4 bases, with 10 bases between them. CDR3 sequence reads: CSVAPDSTGELFF. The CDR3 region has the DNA TGCAGCGTTGCCCCGGACAGCACCGGGGAGCTGTTTTTT.

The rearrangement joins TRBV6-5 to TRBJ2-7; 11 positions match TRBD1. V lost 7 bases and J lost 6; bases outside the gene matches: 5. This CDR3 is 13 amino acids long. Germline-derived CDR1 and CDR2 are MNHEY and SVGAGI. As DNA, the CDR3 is TGTGCCAGCACCCGCGGGACAGGGGGCGAGCAGTACTTC. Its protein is CASTRGTGGEQYF.

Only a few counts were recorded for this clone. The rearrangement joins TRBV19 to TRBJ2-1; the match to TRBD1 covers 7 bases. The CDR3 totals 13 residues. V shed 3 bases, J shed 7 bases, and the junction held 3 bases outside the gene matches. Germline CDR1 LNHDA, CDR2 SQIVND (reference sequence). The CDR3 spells CASSILQGNEQFF. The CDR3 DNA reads TGTGCCAGTAGTATCCTACAGGGGAATGAGCAGTTCTTC.

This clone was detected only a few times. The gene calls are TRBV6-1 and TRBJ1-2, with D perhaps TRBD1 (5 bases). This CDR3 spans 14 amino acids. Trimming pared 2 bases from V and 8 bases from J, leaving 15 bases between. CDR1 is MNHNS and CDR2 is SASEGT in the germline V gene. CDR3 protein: CASSETNGRDGYTF. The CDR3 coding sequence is TGTGCCAGCAGTGAAACGAATGGCAGGGACGGCTACACCTTC.

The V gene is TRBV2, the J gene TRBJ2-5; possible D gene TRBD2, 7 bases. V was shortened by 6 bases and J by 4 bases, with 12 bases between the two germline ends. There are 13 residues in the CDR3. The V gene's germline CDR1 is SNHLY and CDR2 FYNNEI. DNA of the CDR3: TGTGCCAGCAGGAGGGGGGGCGGAGAGACCCAGTACTTC. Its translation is CASRRGGGETQYF. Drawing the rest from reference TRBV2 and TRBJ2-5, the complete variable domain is EPEVTQTPSHQVTQMGQEVILRCVPISNHLYFYWYRQILGQKVEFLVSFYNNEISEKSEIFDDQFSVERPDGSNFTLKIRSTKLEDSAMYFCASRRGGGETQYFGPGTRLLVL.

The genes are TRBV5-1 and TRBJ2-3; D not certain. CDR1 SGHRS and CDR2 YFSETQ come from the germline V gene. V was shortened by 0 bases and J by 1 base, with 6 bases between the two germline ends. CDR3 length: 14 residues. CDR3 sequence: CASSLEKGTDTQYF. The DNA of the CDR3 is TGCGCCAGCAGCTTGGAGAAGGGCACAGATACGCAGTATTTT. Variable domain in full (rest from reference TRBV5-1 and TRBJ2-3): KAGVTQTPRYLIKTRGQQVTLSCSPISGHRSVSWYQQTPGQGLQFLFEYFSETQRNKGNFPGRFSGRQFSNSRSEMNVSTLELGDSALYLCASSLEKGTDTQYFGPGTRLTVL.

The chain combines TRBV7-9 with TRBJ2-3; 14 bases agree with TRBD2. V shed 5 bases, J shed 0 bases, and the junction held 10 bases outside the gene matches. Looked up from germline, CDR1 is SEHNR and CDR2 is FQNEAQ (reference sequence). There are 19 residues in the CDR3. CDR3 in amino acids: CASSRWTSGGYDSTDTQYF. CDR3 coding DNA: TGTGCCAGCAGCAGATGGACTAGCGGGGGGTACGATAGCACAGATACGCAGTATTTT.

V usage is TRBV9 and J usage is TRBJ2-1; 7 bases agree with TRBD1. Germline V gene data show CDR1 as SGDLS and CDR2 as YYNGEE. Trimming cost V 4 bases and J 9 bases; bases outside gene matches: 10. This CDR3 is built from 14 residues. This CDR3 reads CASSPLTRDSEQFF. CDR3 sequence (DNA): TGTGCCAGCAGCCCCCTGACCAGGGACAGTGAGCAGTTCTTC.

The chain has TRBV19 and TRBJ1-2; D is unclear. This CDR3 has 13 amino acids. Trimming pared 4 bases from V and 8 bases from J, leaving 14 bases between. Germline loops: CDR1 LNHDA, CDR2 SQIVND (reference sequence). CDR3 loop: CASSTRREPGYTF. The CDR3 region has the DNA TGTGCCAGTAGTACGCGAAGGGAGCCGGGCTACACCTTC.

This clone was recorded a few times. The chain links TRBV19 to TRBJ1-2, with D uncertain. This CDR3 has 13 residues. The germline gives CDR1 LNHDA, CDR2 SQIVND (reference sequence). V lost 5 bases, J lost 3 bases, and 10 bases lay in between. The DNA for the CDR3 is TGTGCCAGTAGTTGGTCCCCTGACTATGGCTACACCTTC. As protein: CASSWSPDYGYTF. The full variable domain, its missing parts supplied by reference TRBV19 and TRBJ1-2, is DGGITQSPKYLFRKEGQNVTLSCEQNLNHDAMYWYRQDPGQGLRLIYYSQIVNDFQKGDIAEGYSVSREKKESFPLTVTSAQKNPTAFYLCASSWSPDYGYTFGSGTRLTVV.

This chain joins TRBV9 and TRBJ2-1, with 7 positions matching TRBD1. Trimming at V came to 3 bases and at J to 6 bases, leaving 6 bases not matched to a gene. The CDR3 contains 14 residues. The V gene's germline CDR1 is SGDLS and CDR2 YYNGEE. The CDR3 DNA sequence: TGTGCCAGCAGCGCCCGGACAGGTCTCAATGAGCAGTTCTTC. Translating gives CASSARTGLNEQFF.

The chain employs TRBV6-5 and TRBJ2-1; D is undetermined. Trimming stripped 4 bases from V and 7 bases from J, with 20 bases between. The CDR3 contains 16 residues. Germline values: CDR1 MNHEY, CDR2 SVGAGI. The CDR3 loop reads CASSSLRTYFGNEQFF. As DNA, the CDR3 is TGTGCCAGCAGTTCCCTACGGACGTATTTCGGGAATGAGCAGTTCTTC.

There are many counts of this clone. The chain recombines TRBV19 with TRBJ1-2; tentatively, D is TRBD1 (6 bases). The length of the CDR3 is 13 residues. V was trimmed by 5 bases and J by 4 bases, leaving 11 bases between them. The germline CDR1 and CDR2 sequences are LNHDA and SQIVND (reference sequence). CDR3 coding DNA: TGTGCCAGTAGTCCACAGGGATTCTATGGCTACACCTTC. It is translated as CASSPQGFYGYTF. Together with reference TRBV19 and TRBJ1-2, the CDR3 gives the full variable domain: DGGITQSPKYLFRKEGQNVTLSCEQNLNHDAMYWYRQDPGQGLRLIYYSQIVNDFQKGDIAEGYSVSREKKESFPLTVTSAQKNPTAFYLCASSPQGFYGYTFGSGTRLTVV.

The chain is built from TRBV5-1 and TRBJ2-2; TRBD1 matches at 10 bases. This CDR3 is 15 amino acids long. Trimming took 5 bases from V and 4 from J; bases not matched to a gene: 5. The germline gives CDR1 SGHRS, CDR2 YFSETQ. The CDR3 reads CASRSRTGGTGELFF. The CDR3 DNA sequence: TGCGCCAGCAGGAGTCGGACAGGGGGCACCGGGGAGCTGTTTTTT.

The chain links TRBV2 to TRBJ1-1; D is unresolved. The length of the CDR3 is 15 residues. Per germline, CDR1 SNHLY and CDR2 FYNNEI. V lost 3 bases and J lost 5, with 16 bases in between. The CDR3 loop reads CASSEGKALGTEAFF. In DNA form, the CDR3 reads TGTGCCAGCAGTGAGGGCAAGGCTCTCGGGACTGAAGCTTTCTTT.

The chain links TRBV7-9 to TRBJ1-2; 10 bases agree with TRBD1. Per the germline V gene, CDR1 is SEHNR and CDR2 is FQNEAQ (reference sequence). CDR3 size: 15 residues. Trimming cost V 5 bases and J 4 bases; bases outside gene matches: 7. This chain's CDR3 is CASSPGTGDLYGYTF. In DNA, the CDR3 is TGTGCCAGCAGCCCCGGGACAGGGGACCTCTATGGCTACACCTTC.